This T cell receptor (beta chain) was observed in a study of technical replicates of blood from a handful of donors. Germline loops: CDR1 GTSNPN, CDR2 SVGIG (reference sequence). V shed 2 bases and J shed 6 bases, with 11 bases lying between them. This CDR3 contains 14 residues. This table comes from immunoSEQ multiplex PCR, and its TCRdb copy is limited to in-frame clones, with some not included. The sample includes more than 65,000 clones, about 90% seen only once; the top ten take roughly 4.5%. The gene calls are TRBV30 and TRBJ1-6; D gene unclear. Material for sequencing was PBMCs. The sequence came from a human donor in good health. Some clones in this sample may be carry-over from other donors' samples. The chain's CDR3 is CAWSPGRSNSPLHF. The CDR3 DNA sequence: TGTGCCTGGAGTCCTGGCAGGTCTAATTCACCCCTCCACTTT.